This T cell receptor (beta chain) was identified during a study of cytomegalovirus exposure and HLA in healthy donors. Background on the study: Earlier work reported 117 million unique TCR beta sequences from about 190 million T cells. Study-level findings and limits: The analysis excluded some indistinguishable V segments, including TRBV6-2 and TRBV6-3.

Trimming removed 6 bases from V and 2 bases from J, with 11 bases in between. This CDR3 region has 13 residues. Germline V lookup: CDR1 SNHLY, CDR2 FYNNEI. As for this clone: Its antigen is undetermined.

The PCR ran on 60 Vbeta and 13 Jbeta primers. The assay was immunoSEQ multiplex PCR, and TCRdb's table has in-frame clones only and misses some. Seen here are 110,000 to 150,000 clones, approximately 78% observed once, and the top ten hold less than 3%. Material for sequencing was PBMCs. V is TRBV2 and J is TRBJ2-7, with TRBD1 as a possible D gene (5 bases). The TCR comes from a woman in her late teens or twenties in good health and CMV-seropositive. CDR3 residues: CASRGRVPYEQYF. The CDR3 DNA reads TGTGCCAGCAGGGGCAGGGTCCCCTACGAGCAGTACTTC.